This T cell receptor (beta chain) originates from a study of CXCR3-negative and CXCR3-positive naive CD8 T cells. On the study more broadly: Roughly 1.5 +/- 0.3 million TRB reads came from each library, giving around 140 million in total.

The length of the CDR3 is 14 residues. Germline CDR1 MDHEN, CDR2 SYDVKM. Comment on this clonotype: Its target is not known.

The study's findings and limits: A higher hydrophobicity marked the TRB CDR3s of CXCR3-positive naive cells versus CXCR3-negative naive cells. The study found that naive CXCR3-negative and CXCR3-positive cells shared TRBV-TRBJ usage, while memory cells differed.

It was by 5' RACE with UMI labels that the TRB cDNA libraries were prepared. For each CDR3 protein, TCRdb gives one entry from its re-call of the 5' RACE reads, without DNA. This listing includes over 100,000 distinct CDR3 sequences. Sequenced sample: naive CXCR3+ CD8+ T cells from blood. Regarding subset: CD45RO-CCR7+CD27+CD95- naive CD8+ T cells expressing CXCR3 (TNR3+). V gene TRBV28 combines with J gene TRBJ2-1; TCRdb picks TRBD1, but there is no DNA to check that call. This clonotype originated in a human donor in good health. Some clones in this sample may be carry-over from other donors' samples. CDR3 in amino acids: CASSWGISYNEQFF.